This T cell receptor (beta chain) was captured in a study of neurological immune-mediated disorders. At least ten counts were recorded for this clonotype. Every sequencing run produced over 190 million TCR-beta sequences, and the sequences from any one run covered 15-18 subjects. Using its own MiXCR run on the 5' RACE reads, TCRdb lists one record per CDR3 protein. The data contain tens of thousands of distinct CDR3 sequences, 10% of them singletons. The V gene lost 1 base and the J gene lost 0 bases, with 12 bases spanning the gap. The CDR3 has 16 residues. In germline, CDR1 is SEHNR, CDR2 FQNEAQ (reference sequence).

This TCR was recovered from a man between 35 and 55 years old in good health. V and J are TRBV7-9 and TRBJ2-5; D is unresolved. The material sequenced was PBMCs. Here the CDR3 reads CASSLVLAQYQETQYF. CDR3 sequence (DNA): TGTGCCAGCAGCTTAGTGTTAGCCCAGTACCAAGAGACCCAGTACTTC.